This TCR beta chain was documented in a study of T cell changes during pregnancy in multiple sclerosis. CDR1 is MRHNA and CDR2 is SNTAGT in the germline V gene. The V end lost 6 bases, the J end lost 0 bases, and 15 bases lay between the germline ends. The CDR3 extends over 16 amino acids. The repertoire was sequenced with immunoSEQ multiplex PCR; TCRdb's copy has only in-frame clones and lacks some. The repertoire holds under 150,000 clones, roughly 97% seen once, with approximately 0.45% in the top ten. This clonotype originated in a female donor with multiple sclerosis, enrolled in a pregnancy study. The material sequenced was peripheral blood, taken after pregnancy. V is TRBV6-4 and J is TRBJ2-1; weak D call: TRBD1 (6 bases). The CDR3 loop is CASSPVDRSSYNEQFF. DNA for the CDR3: TGTGCCAGCAGCCCGGTTGACAGGAGCTCCTACAATGAGCAGTTCTTC.